This T cell receptor (beta chain) was obtained from a study of blood T cell repertoires in COVID-19. Assay used: immunoSEQ multiplex PCR; TCRdb lists only in-frame clones, some missing. Found here are about 20,000 clones, roughly 87% of them singletons; the top ten hold around 7.1%. The CDR3 loop spans 14 amino acids. Trimming cost V 10 bases and J 0 bases; bases outside gene matches: 9. CDR1 is ENHRY, CDR2 SYGVKD, per germline. V gene TRBV10-3 combines with J gene TRBJ2-7; 7 nucleotides match TRBD2. This receptor was identified in a human donor with active COVID-19. The donor label of this sample is uncertain. Sequencing was done on a sample of peripheral blood. The CDR3 is CATKGGGGSYEQYF. In DNA form, the CDR3 reads TGTGCCACCAAAGGAGGCGGGGGCTCCTACGAGCAGTACTTC.